The clone carrying this T cell receptor beta chain was picked up one time. In Seattle, patients joined the study during active infection and were tracked longitudinally. This specimen belongs to a study of blood T cell repertoires in COVID-19. The wider study: Both acute and convalescent COVID-19 samples were obtained from the United States, Italy and Spain. PBMCs, B-cell-depleted T cells, or T cells provided the cDNA or gDNA that made up the material.

The authors' processing: Reference gene primer amplification in the assay estimated nucleated cell counts. The table came from immunoSEQ multiplex PCR; TCRdb's copy has only in-frame clones and leaves some out. V, J and clone size reflect that table, while D and trimming were determined from the DNA. Among about 370,000 clones listed, 87% were seen once. The TCR sequence derives from a woman aged 30 to 39 with COVID-19, enrolled during active disease. Sequenced: peripheral blood.

The CDR3 region has the DNA TGTGCCAGCAGCTTAGGCCGAGGCTATGGCTACACCTTC. Residues: CASSLGRGYGYTF. The chain combines TRBV11-2 with TRBJ1-2; D is unclear. Per germline, CDR1 SGHAT and CDR2 FQNNGV. Trimming removed 1 base at V and 4 bases at J, with 7 bases between. This CDR3 region has 13 residues.